These 18 T cell receptor beta chains originate from one sample sequenced in a study of cytomegalovirus exposure and HLA in healthy donors. Measured with immunoSEQ multiplex PCR; TCRdb has only the in-frame clones, and not every one. Of 250,000 to 400,000 clones in the sample, approximately 88% were seen once. Sample: PBMCs. Receptors originate from a man between 25 and 39 years old in good health and CMV-seronegative.

For the CDR3, the DNA is TGCGCCAGCAGCATAACAGGGCCCACTGAAGCTTTCTTT. Protein product: CASSITGPTEAFF. The chain combines TRBV5-1 with TRBJ1-1, with a weak D call TRBD1 (6 bases). V lost 4 bases and J lost 4, with 11 bases in between. Germline V gene lookup returns CDR1 SGHRS and CDR2 YFSETQ. There are 13 residues in the CDR3.

V usage is TRBV4-1 and J usage is TRBJ2-7, with TRBD1 matching over 11 bases. The J segment lost 3 bases and the V segment lost 4 bases, leaving 5 bases of the junction unmatched. Germline V gene data show CDR1 as MGHRA and CDR2 as YSYEKL. This CDR3 has 15 residues. The CDR3 spells CASSLRGQGVYEQYF. In DNA, the CDR3 is TGCGCCAGCAGCCTCAGGGGACAGGGGGTCTACGAGCAGTACTTC.

The V and J genes are TRBV11-1 and TRBJ2-7; 7 bases line up with TRBD1. V lost 2 bases to trimming and J lost 3 bases; unmatched junction nucleotides: 7. This CDR3 is 15 amino acids long. CDR1 and CDR2 from the germline V gene are SGHAT and FQDESV (reference sequence). CDR3 sequence reads: CASSLRQGGYYEQYF. CDR3 DNA: TGTGCCAGCAGCTTAAGACAGGGTGGTTACTACGAGCAGTACTTC.

The chain combines TRBV4-3 with TRBJ2-2; tentatively, D is TRBD1 (5 bases). The CDR3 consists of 15 residues. V gave up 2 bases and J gave up 6 bases, with 13 bases separating them. Germline CDR1 and CDR2: LGHNA and YSLEER. The CDR3 DNA follows: TGCGCCAGCAGCCAATCGGACATCTTGCCCGGGGAGCTGTTTTTT. Translating it yields CASSQSDILPGELFF.

This rearrangement joins TRBV5-1 to TRBJ1-3; D perhaps matches TRBD1 (5 bases). The CDR3 runs to 16 residues. V was pared by 4 bases and J by 1 base, with 15 bases between. In germline, CDR1 is SGHRS, CDR2 YFSETQ. CDR3 residues: CASSPGGGGSGNTIYF. Written as DNA, the CDR3 is TGCGCCAGCAGCCCGGGCGGCGGGGGATCTGGAAACACCATATATTTT.

The CDR3 spells CASSAGTGDFSEQFF. The DNA of the CDR3 is TGTGCCAGCAGCGCCGGGACAGGGGATTTCAGTGAGCAGTTCTTC. This rearrangement joins TRBV6-5 to TRBJ2-1, with TRBD1 identical over 10 bases. The CDR3 runs to 15 residues. CDR1 is MNHEY and CDR2 is SVGAGI in the germline V gene. Losses at the gene ends were 6 bases for V and 9 bases for J; bases not matched to a gene: 11.

The V call is TRBV6-5, the J call TRBJ1-6; no firm D call. CDR1 is MNHEY and CDR2 is SVGAGI in the germline V gene. With 1 base removed from V and 6 bases from J, the gap between germline ends came to 10 bases. The CDR3 contains 15 residues. CDR3 residues: CASSYYSYSNSPLHF. CDR3 bases: TGTGCCAGCAGTTACTACAGCTATAGTAATTCACCCCTCCACTTT.

The gene calls are TRBV11-2 and TRBJ1-6; D uncertain. The CDR3 consists of 16 residues. The V gene lost 1 base and the J gene lost 0 bases, with 7 bases spanning the gap. Germline loops: CDR1 SGHAT, CDR2 FQNNGV. The CDR3 DNA reads TGTGCCAGCAGCTTAGGCGGGAGCTCCTATAATTCACCCCTCCACTTT. Residues: CASSLGGSSYNSPLHF.

This chain uses TRBV16 with TRBJ2-7; TRBD1 is a possible D gene (5 bases). Germline V gene lookup returns CDR1 KGHSY and CDR2 FQNENV. Trimming removed 1 base from V and 2 bases from J, with 9 bases in between. The CDR3 extends over 14 amino acids. The CDR3 region is CASSQFRGTYEQYF. The CDR3 DNA follows: TGTGCCAGCAGCCAATTTAGGGGTACCTACGAGCAGTACTTC.

The CDR3 protein is CASSHASGGTQYF. CDR3 nucleotides: TGCGCCAGCAGCCACGCGTCAGGGGGGACCCAGTACTTC. The rearrangement joins TRBV4-1 to TRBJ2-5; 7 bases match TRBD1. In germline, CDR1 is MGHRA, CDR2 YSYEKL. The ends lost 3 bases at V and 7 bases at J; junction bases unmatched: 5. The CDR3 covers 13 residues.

The rearrangement uses TRBV6-1 and TRBJ2-1; D uncertain. The CDR3 is 11 amino acids. The V gene's germline CDR1 is MNHNS and CDR2 SASEGT. V was cut by 4 bases and J by 10 bases, with 8 bases left in between. CDR3: CASSAGIEQFF. For the CDR3, the DNA is TGTGCCAGCAGTGCAGGTATCGAGCAGTTCTTC.

This chain uses TRBV2 with TRBJ2-7, with 7 bases fitting TRBD1. CDR3 length equals 18 residues. Germline CDR1 and CDR2: SNHLY and FYNNEI. Germline trimming cut 2 bases from V and 3 bases from J; bases unmatched to any gene: 16. CDR3 amino acids: CASSETWTGQGLFYEQYF. CDR3 nucleotide sequence: TGTGCCAGCAGTGAAACGTGGACAGGACAAGGCTTGTTCTACGAGCAGTACTTC.

V is TRBV5-1 and J is TRBJ1-1; the D is unclear. This CDR3 has 11 residues. V was shortened by 5 bases and J by 7 bases, with 9 bases between the two germline ends. Germline V CDR1 and CDR2: SGHRS, YFSETQ. The CDR3 sequence is CASSFRDEAFF. The DNA of the CDR3 is TGCGCCAGCAGTTTTCGGGATGAAGCTTTCTTT.

This chain's CDR3 is CASNSDRSNGYTF. CDR3 bases: TGTGCCAGTAACTCAGACAGGAGCAATGGCTACACCTTC. The rearrangement uses TRBV19 and TRBJ1-2; perhaps TRBD1 as D (6 bases). Germline V gene sequence: CDR1 LNHDA, CDR2 SQIVND (reference sequence). The germline V and J ends were trimmed by 7 bases and 6 bases, with 15 bases remaining between them. CDR3 size: 13 residues.

The chain carries TRBV27 and TRBJ2-1; 7 nucleotides line up with TRBD2. Germline CDR1 and CDR2: MNHEY and SMNVEV (reference sequence). The CDR3 covers 16 residues. V dropped 6 bases and J dropped 0; count of bases not matched to a gene: 8. The CDR3 here is CASSPVTSTSYNEQFF. CDR3 coding DNA: TGTGCCAGCAGCCCCGTGACTAGCACCTCCTACAATGAGCAGTTCTTC.

The chain employs TRBV7-9 and TRBJ2-1, with 8 bases fitting TRBD1. V dropped 5 bases and J dropped 4; count of bases not matched to a gene: 7. This CDR3 contains 15 residues. Germline CDR1 reads SEHNR; CDR2 reads FQNEAQ (reference sequence). The CDR3 DNA follows: TGTGCCAGCAGCCACGGGACAGGAGAATACAATGAGCAGTTCTTC. It is translated as CASSHGTGEYNEQFF.

The chain carries TRBV5-5 and TRBJ2-7; possible D gene TRBD2, 7 bases. The CDR3 covers 15 residues. Between the trimmed V and J ends, which lost 2 bases and 2 bases, there was a span of 14 bases. CDR1 SGHKS and CDR2 YYEKEE come from the germline V gene (reference sequence). CDR3 in DNA: TGTGCCAGCAGCTTCGTAGGGGGGGTTGCCTACGAGCAGTACTTC. Translated: CASSFVGGVAYEQYF.

This rearrangement joins TRBV5-4 to TRBJ2-5, with a tentative D call TRBD1 (6 bases). Germline V gene data show CDR1 as SGHNT and CDR2 as YYREEE (reference sequence). The V end was cut by 3 bases, the J end by 1 base, with 7 bases between. The CDR3 totals 13 residues. The CDR3 spells CASSYRVQETQYF. In DNA, the CDR3 is TGTGCCAGCAGCTACAGGGTCCAAGAGACCCAGTACTTC. The whole variable domain, filled in from reference TRBV5-4 and TRBJ2-5, reads ETGVTQSPTHLIKTRGQQVTLRCSSQSGHNTVSWYQQALGQGPQFIFQYYREEENGRGNFPPRFSGLQFPNYSSELNVNALELDDSALYLCASSYRVQETQYFGPGTRLLVL.